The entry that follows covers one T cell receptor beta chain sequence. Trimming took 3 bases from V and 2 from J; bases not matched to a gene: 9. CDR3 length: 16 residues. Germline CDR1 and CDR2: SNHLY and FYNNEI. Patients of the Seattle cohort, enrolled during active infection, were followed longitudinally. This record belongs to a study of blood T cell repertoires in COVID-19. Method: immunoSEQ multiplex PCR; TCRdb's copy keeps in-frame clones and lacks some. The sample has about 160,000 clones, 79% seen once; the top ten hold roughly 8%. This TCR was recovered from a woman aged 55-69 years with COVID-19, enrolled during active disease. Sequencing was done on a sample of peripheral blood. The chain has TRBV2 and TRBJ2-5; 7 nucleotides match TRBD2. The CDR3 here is CASSDSSGFGQETQYF. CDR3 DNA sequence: TGTGCCAGCAGTGATAGTAGCGGGTTTGGGCAAGAGACCCAGTACTTC. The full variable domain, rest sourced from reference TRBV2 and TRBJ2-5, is EPEVTQTPSHQVTQMGQEVILRCVPISNHLYFYWYRQILGQKVEFLVSFYNNEISEKSEIFDDQFSVERPDGSNFTLKIRSTKLEDSAMYFCASSDSSGFGQETQYFGPGTRLLVL.